This is a list of T cell receptor beta chains from one sample in a study of post-analysis software for immune sequencing data. Using its own MiXCR run on the PCR reads, TCRdb lists one record per CDR3 protein. The table records roughly 800,000 distinct CDR3 sequences, around 53% of them present only once. Specimen: blood. Source of these receptors: a girl between 5 and 17 years old with multiple sclerosis. Both conserved end residues are part of each CDR3. Fields, in order: D gene, clone size, J gene, V gene, CDR3 protein, CDR3 DNA. D genes are given only for firm matches. Clone size is shown for a subset of rows, as once, few, many or a class of expanded clone.

d_call: TRBD2
clone_size: -
j_call: TRBJ2-7
v_call: TRBV20-1
cdr3_aa: CSARDSGRADYEQYF
cdr3_nt: TGCAGTGCTAGAGATAGCGGGCGAGCCGACTACGAGCAGTACTTC

d_call: -
clone_size: -
j_call: TRBJ2-5
v_call: TRBV7-2
cdr3_aa: CASSLVRQGWNEQYF
cdr3_nt: TGTGCCAGCAGCTTAGTTCGGCAGGGGTGGAATGAGCAGTACTTC

d_call: TRBD2
clone_size: -
j_call: TRBJ2-3
v_call: TRBV20-1
cdr3_aa: CSATGLAGSTDTRYF
cdr3_nt: TGCAGTGCTACAGGACTAGCGGGGAGCACAGATACGCGGTATTTT

d_call: -
clone_size: -
j_call: TRBJ2-7
v_call: TRBV7-9
cdr3_aa: CASSFDGSAYEQYF
cdr3_nt: TGTGCCAGCAGCTTTGACGGGAGCGCCTACGAGCAGTACTTC

d_call: TRBD2
clone_size: few
j_call: TRBJ2-3
v_call: TRBV5-1
cdr3_aa: CASSGSTLAGGGDTQYF
cdr3_nt: TGCGCCAGCAGCGGCTCGACCCTAGCGGGAGGGGGAGATACGCAGTATTTT

d_call: -
clone_size: -
j_call: TRBJ1-1
v_call: TRBV6-6
cdr3_aa: CASSRRREAFF
cdr3_nt: TGTGCCAGCAGTAGGAGACGTGAAGCTTTCTTT

d_call: -
clone_size: few
j_call: TRBJ2-7
v_call: TRBV5-1
cdr3_aa: CASSLGLGREVTYEQYF
cdr3_nt: TGCGCCAGCAGCTTGGGTCTTGGCAGGGAGGTCACCTACGAGCAGTACTTC

d_call: TRBD1
clone_size: -
j_call: TRBJ2-7
v_call: TRBV2
cdr3_aa: CASRIGTGTHEQYF
cdr3_nt: TGTGCCAGCAGGATCGGGACAGGGACCCACGAGCAGTACTTC

d_call: -
clone_size: few
j_call: TRBJ1-2
v_call: TRBV12-3/TRBV12-4
cdr3_aa: CASSPTTRSYGYTF
cdr3_nt: TGTGCCAGCAGTCCTACCACCCGGAGCTATGGCTACACCTTC

d_call: TRBD1
clone_size: -
j_call: TRBJ2-1
v_call: TRBV29-1
cdr3_aa: CSVEAPPDRVTYNEQFF
cdr3_nt: TGCAGCGTTGAAGCCCCCCCCGACAGGGTCACCTACAATGAGCAGTTCTTC

d_call: TRBD1
clone_size: -
j_call: TRBJ1-2
v_call: TRBV15
cdr3_aa: CATSRVGDRGDGYTF
cdr3_nt: TGTGCCACCAGCAGAGTGGGGGACAGGGGCGATGGCTACACCTTC

d_call: -
clone_size: -
j_call: TRBJ2-3
v_call: TRBV20-1
cdr3_aa: CSERAGDTQYF
cdr3_nt: TGCAGTGAGAGAGCCGGGGATACGCAGTATTTT

d_call: TRBD2
clone_size: -
j_call: TRBJ2-7
v_call: TRBV20-1
cdr3_aa: CSASTPTSGGTYEQYF
cdr3_nt: TGCAGTGCTAGCACCCCGACTAGCGGAGGCACCTACGAGCAGTACTTC

d_call: -
clone_size: -
j_call: TRBJ1-2
v_call: TRBV29-1
cdr3_aa: CSVDPPRGYGYTF
cdr3_nt: TGCAGCGTTGATCCCCCGAGGGGCTACGGCTACACCTTC

d_call: -
clone_size: few
j_call: TRBJ1-2
v_call: TRBV5-1
cdr3_aa: CASSSHGTNYGYTF
cdr3_nt: TGCGCCAGCAGCTCACACGGAACGAACTATGGCTACACCTTC

d_call: -
clone_size: once
j_call: TRBJ2-3
v_call: TRBV7-9
cdr3_aa: CASSLVQGPGTQYF
cdr3_nt: TGTGCCAGCAGCTTAGTCCAAGGGCCCGGTACGCAGTATTTT

d_call: TRBD1
clone_size: many
j_call: TRBJ1-2
v_call: TRBV12-3/TRBV12-4
cdr3_aa: CASSLRQGIPYYTF
cdr3_nt: TGTGCCAGCAGTCTCCGACAGGGAATACCCTATTACACCTTC

d_call: -
clone_size: few
j_call: TRBJ2-5
v_call: TRBV20-1
cdr3_aa: CSARDPITKTQYF
cdr3_nt: TGCAGTGCTAGAGATCCTATCACGAAGACCCAGTACTTC

d_call: TRBD2
clone_size: -
j_call: TRBJ2-3
v_call: TRBV7-3
cdr3_aa: CASSMNSGRTGTQYF
cdr3_nt: TGTGCCAGCAGCATGAATAGCGGGAGGACAGGTACGCAGTATTTT

d_call: -
clone_size: few
j_call: TRBJ2-1
v_call: TRBV29-1
cdr3_aa: CSVDITGSYNEQFF
cdr3_nt: TGCAGCGTTGATATCACAGGTAGCTACAATGAGCAGTTCTTC

d_call: TRBD2
clone_size: -
j_call: TRBJ2-3
v_call: TRBV28
cdr3_aa: CASSSPQRGGGDTQYF
cdr3_nt: TGTGCCAGCAGTTCCCCCCAGCGGGGGGGAGGGGATACGCAGTATTTT

d_call: TRBD2
clone_size: -
j_call: TRBJ2-1
v_call: TRBV28
cdr3_aa: CASSYLAGGSYNEQFF
cdr3_nt: TGTGCCAGCAGTTATCTAGCGGGAGGGAGCTACAATGAGCAGTTCTTC

d_call: TRBD1
clone_size: -
j_call: TRBJ2-7
v_call: TRBV29-1
cdr3_aa: CSVGNRQGAYEQYF
cdr3_nt: TGCAGCGTTGGGAACCGACAGGGGGCCTACGAGCAGTACTTC

d_call: TRBD2
clone_size: few
j_call: TRBJ2-7
v_call: TRBV27
cdr3_aa: CASNRVAGELRHEQYF
cdr3_nt: TGTGCCAGCAATCGAGTAGCGGGGGAGTTAAGGCACGAGCAGTACTTC

d_call: -
clone_size: -
j_call: TRBJ1-1
v_call: TRBV6-1
cdr3_aa: CASSEYGGRDTEAFF
cdr3_nt: TGTGCCAGCAGTGAGTACGGGGGCCGGGACACTGAAGCTTTCTTT

d_call: -
clone_size: -
j_call: TRBJ2-3
v_call: TRBV14
cdr3_aa: CASSHRGGASDTQYF
cdr3_nt: TGTGCCAGCAGCCATAGAGGGGGGGCATCGGATACGCAGTATTTT

d_call: -
clone_size: once
j_call: TRBJ1-2
v_call: TRBV5-1
cdr3_aa: CASRTPGEDYGYTF
cdr3_nt: TGCGCCAGCAGAACGCCCGGGGAAGACTATGGCTACACCTTC

d_call: -
clone_size: -
j_call: TRBJ2-1
v_call: TRBV5-1
cdr3_aa: CASSLYRVPAGEQFF
cdr3_nt: TGCGCCAGCAGCTTGTATCGAGTGCCTGCCGGTGAGCAGTTCTTC

d_call: -
clone_size: -
j_call: TRBJ1-2
v_call: TRBV3-1
cdr3_aa: CASSQTRNYGYTF
cdr3_nt: TGTGCCAGCAGCCAAACACGTAACTATGGCTACACCTTC

d_call: -
clone_size: once
j_call: TRBJ2-3
v_call: TRBV10-3
cdr3_aa: CAISTTGAQYF
cdr3_nt: TGTGCCATCAGTACGACCGGGGCGCAGTATTTT

d_call: TRBD1
clone_size: -
j_call: TRBJ2-1
v_call: TRBV24-1
cdr3_aa: CATSDRGRIDEQFF
cdr3_nt: TGTGCCACCAGTGACAGGGGGCGGATAGATGAGCAGTTCTTC

d_call: -
clone_size: -
j_call: TRBJ2-3
v_call: TRBV25-1
cdr3_aa: CASSETRGLRDTQYF
cdr3_nt: TGTGCCAGCAGTGAAACCAGGGGTTTGAGGGATACGCAGTATTTT

d_call: TRBD2
clone_size: -
j_call: TRBJ2-1
v_call: TRBV5-1
cdr3_aa: CASSSALAGGSNEQFF
cdr3_nt: TGCGCCAGCAGCTCCGCGTTAGCGGGGGGGTCCAATGAGCAGTTCTTC

d_call: -
clone_size: -
j_call: TRBJ1-5
v_call: TRBV12-3/TRBV12-4
cdr3_aa: CASSLGNAASPQHF
cdr3_nt: TGTGCCAGCAGTTTAGGTAATGCGGCTTCTCCCCAGCATTTT

d_call: -
clone_size: -
j_call: TRBJ1-6
v_call: TRBV6-1
cdr3_aa: CASSPLTSSPSSYNSPLHF
cdr3_nt: TGTGCCAGCAGCCCGCTCACCAGTTCGCCGAGCTCCTATAATTCACCCCTCCACTTT

d_call: -
clone_size: few
j_call: TRBJ2-7
v_call: TRBV5-1
cdr3_aa: CASSLSQGPAYEQYF
cdr3_nt: TGCGCCAGCAGCTTGAGCCAGGGTCCCGCCTACGAGCAGTACTTC

d_call: -
clone_size: few
j_call: TRBJ2-7
v_call: TRBV7-9
cdr3_aa: CASSLAGGSGYEQYF
cdr3_nt: TGTGCCAGCAGCTTAGCGGGAGGATCCGGATACGAGCAGTACTTC

d_call: -
clone_size: -
j_call: TRBJ1-2
v_call: TRBV27
cdr3_aa: CASRTGGHYGYTF
cdr3_nt: TGTGCCAGCAGGACCGGTGGACACTATGGCTACACCTTC

d_call: -
clone_size: -
j_call: TRBJ2-3
v_call: TRBV9
cdr3_aa: CASSAGGRSTDTQYF
cdr3_nt: TGTGCCAGCAGCGCCGGGGGGCGGAGCACAGATACGCAGTATTTT

d_call: -
clone_size: -
j_call: TRBJ1-2
v_call: TRBV7-2
cdr3_aa: CASSFGRLNYGYTF
cdr3_nt: TGTGCCAGCAGCTTCGGACGGCTTAACTATGGCTACACCTTC

d_call: -
clone_size: -
j_call: TRBJ2-1
v_call: TRBV7-7
cdr3_aa: CASSLSRGNNEQFF
cdr3_nt: TGTGCTAGCAGCTTAAGTCGAGGGAACAATGAGCAGTTCTTC

d_call: -
clone_size: -
j_call: TRBJ2-2
v_call: TRBV7-9
cdr3_aa: CASSLPRAGELFF
cdr3_nt: TGTGCCAGCAGCTTACCCAGGGCCGGGGAGCTGTTTTTT

d_call: -
clone_size: -
j_call: TRBJ1-2
v_call: TRBV20-1
cdr3_aa: CSAMFRTNYGYTF
cdr3_nt: TGCAGTGCTATGTTCAGGACTAACTATGGCTACACCTTC

d_call: -
clone_size: -
j_call: TRBJ1-2
v_call: TRBV12-3/TRBV12-4
cdr3_aa: CASSLTLRTNYGYTF
cdr3_nt: TGTGCCAGCAGTTTAACCCTAAGGACCAACTATGGCTACACCTTC

d_call: -
clone_size: few
j_call: TRBJ2-2
v_call: TRBV19
cdr3_aa: CASSYRGGTGELFF
cdr3_nt: TGTGCCAGTAGTTACAGAGGGGGCACCGGGGAGCTGTTTTTT

d_call: -
clone_size: -
j_call: TRBJ1-1
v_call: TRBV20-1
cdr3_aa: CSARFSFNQMNTEAFF
cdr3_nt: TGCAGTGCTAGGTTTAGCTTCAACCAAATGAACACTGAAGCTTTCTTT

d_call: TRBD1
clone_size: -
j_call: TRBJ2-1
v_call: TRBV20-1
cdr3_aa: CSARRGQGSNEQFF
cdr3_nt: TGCAGTGCCCGCCGGGGACAGGGTTCCAATGAGCAGTTCTTC

d_call: -
clone_size: -
j_call: TRBJ1-2
v_call: TRBV5-6
cdr3_aa: CASSFRAGGYTF
cdr3_nt: TGTGCCAGCAGCTTCCGAGCAGGGGGCTACACCTTC

d_call: TRBD1
clone_size: few
j_call: TRBJ2-2
v_call: TRBV15
cdr3_aa: CATSPGTGQTGELFF
cdr3_nt: TGTGCCACCAGCCCCGGGACAGGGCAAACCGGGGAGCTGTTTTTT

d_call: -
clone_size: -
j_call: TRBJ1-2
v_call: TRBV5-5
cdr3_aa: CASSPRTSGYTF
cdr3_nt: TGTGCCAGCAGCCCAAGGACAAGTGGCTACACCTTC

d_call: -
clone_size: -
j_call: TRBJ1-2
v_call: TRBV12-5
cdr3_aa: CASGLVRGGGHGYTF
cdr3_nt: TGTGCTAGTGGTTTGGTACGCGGCGGAGGGCATGGCTACACCTTC